The 11 T cell receptor beta chains below were found in one sample sequenced in a study of blood T cell repertoires in COVID-19. Repertoires were generated with immunoSEQ multiplex PCR, while TCRdb's copy carries only in-frame clones and drops some. The table has 130,000 to 150,000 clones, about 80% seen once. Sequencing used PBMCs or T cells enriched from blood (not recorded which). The source is a man between 45 and 60 years old who had recovered from COVID-19.

The gene calls are TRBV9 and TRBJ1-2; D is perhaps TRBD1 (6 bases). V lost 0 bases to trimming and J lost 3 bases, with 21 bases between them. The CDR3 extends over 18 amino acids. The V gene's germline CDR1 is SGDLS and CDR2 YYNGEE. CDR3 in DNA: TGTGCCAGCAGCGTAGATGGCAGGGGACTACTTGGGGACTATGGCTACACCTTC. This translates into CASSVDGRGLLGDYGYTF.

The chain employs TRBV6-6 and TRBJ2-1; TRBD2 matches at 10 bases. CDR3 size: 13 residues. The V segment lost 7 bases and the J segment 9 bases; nucleotides outside the gene matches: 6. Germline lookup yields CDR1 MNHNY and CDR2 SVGAGI (reference sequence). This chain's CDR3 is CASNSGGASEQFF. CDR3 nucleotide sequence: TGTGCCAGCAACAGCGGGGGGGCCAGTGAGCAGTTCTTC.

The sample holds one count of this clone. This chain joins TRBV25-1 and TRBJ2-1, with D tentatively TRBD2 (6 bases). This CDR3 has 12 residues. CDR1 is MGHDK and CDR2 is SYGVNS in the germline V gene. V shed 7 bases and J shed 9 bases, with 13 bases lying between them. Here the CDR3 reads CASKTYGSEQFF. CDR3 sequence (DNA): TGTGCCAGCAAAACATACGGGAGTGAGCAGTTCTTC.

This sequence joins TRBV7-9 and TRBJ2-7, with unresolved D. Trimming took 1 base from V and 7 from J, leaving 8 bases between them. Germline CDR1 SEHNR, CDR2 FQNEAQ (reference sequence). This CDR3 region has 12 residues. The CDR3 reads CASSLGSREQYF. Written as DNA, the CDR3 is TGTGCCAGCAGCTTAGGTAGTCGGGAGCAGTACTTC.

This chain connects TRBV4-3 to TRBJ2-4, with 9 positions matching TRBD2. There are 19 residues in the CDR3. Losses at the gene ends were 0 bases for V and 3 bases for J; bases not matched to a gene: 12. Germline V CDR1 and CDR2: LGHNA, YSLEER. The CDR3 nucleotides read TGCGCCAGCAGCCAAGATCCGAGGGGAGCGGGGGGAGGCAAAAACATTCAGTACTTC. Translated, it gives CASSQDPRGAGGGKNIQYF.

The V gene is TRBV18, the J gene TRBJ2-3, with TRBD2 identical over 14 bases. Germline V gene data show CDR1 as KGHSH and CDR2 as LQKENI. The CDR3 loop spans 19 amino acids. The V segment lost 1 base and the J segment 0 bases; nucleotides outside the gene matches: 6. CDR3 loop: CASSPRPGTSGGSTDTQYF. For the CDR3, the DNA is TGTGCCAGCTCACCACGCCCCGGGACTAGCGGGGGTAGCACAGATACGCAGTATTTT.

This clone was found a few times. This chain uses TRBV25-1 with TRBJ2-1, with 9 positions matching TRBD1. The germline CDR1 and CDR2 sequences are MGHDK and SYGVNS. The CDR3 runs to 14 residues. The V and J ends lost 6 bases and 7 bases, in that order; junction bases with no gene match: 7. The chain's CDR3 is CASRGDRVMNEQFF. In DNA form, the CDR3 reads TGTGCCAGCAGAGGGGACAGGGTGATGAATGAGCAGTTCTTC.

V and J are TRBV7-6 and TRBJ1-5; D uncertain. With 0 bases removed from V and 0 bases from J, the gap between germline ends came to 9 bases. CDR1 and CDR2 (germline): SGHVS, FNYEAQ. The CDR3 consists of 16 residues. The CDR3 DNA follows: TGTGCCAGCAGCTTAGCGGTAGTTTATAGCAATCAGCCCCAGCATTTT. As protein: CASSLAVVYSNQPQHF.

This rearrangement joins TRBV27 to TRBJ1-2, with 7 bases identical to TRBD1. Germline lookup yields CDR1 MNHEY and CDR2 SMNVEV (reference sequence). The CDR3 has 12 amino acids. With 6 bases clipped from V and 8 bases from J, the junction kept 6 bases outside the gene matches. The CDR3 DNA follows: TGTGCCAGCAGCAAGGGGGCAAGCGGCTACACCTTC. Its protein product is CASSKGASGYTF.

The J gene is TRBJ2-7, the V gene TRBV18; 8 bases are a match to TRBD2. In germline, CDR1 is KGHSH, CDR2 LQKENI. After removal of 2 bases from V and 2 bases from J, the junction contained 5 bases not matched to a gene. The CDR3 length is 15 residues. The CDR3 nucleotides are TGTGCCAGCTCACCATCGGGGGGGGGTACCTACGAGCAGTACTTC. It translates to CASSPSGGGTYEQYF.

This clone was seen just once. The chain carries TRBV30 and TRBJ1-6; D is possibly TRBD1 (5 bases). The CDR3 loop spans 15 amino acids. Looked up from germline, CDR1 is GTSNPN and CDR2 is SVGIG (reference sequence). Trimming took 2 bases from V and 5 from J, leaving 13 bases between them. This CDR3 is CAWSYPGGNNSPLHF. The CDR3 DNA follows: TGTGCCTGGAGTTACCCCGGGGGGAATAATTCACCCCTCCACTTT.